This T cell receptor (beta chain) was identified in a study of tumor-infiltrating lymphocytes in primary liver carcinoma. About the research overall: These patients were men and women whose ages were 30 to 69 years. General study results and limits: Tumor-adjacent and tumor-blood pairs shared less of their repertoires than tumor region pairs shared.

As to this clonotype: Antigen specificity is unknown.

Extraction of RNA together with DNA used 20-30 mg of unsorted bulk tissue. TCR beta cDNA was prepared out of roughly 490 ng total RNA by means of a constant-region primer. Modified slightly, ARM-PCR produced TCR beta libraries over three nested multiplex PCR rounds. PCR rounds one and two used TRBV1-TRBV30 forward primers with a C-beta reverse primer for 10 cycles each. MiXCR, applied by TCRdb to the multiplex PCR reads, yields one record per CDR3 protein. The profile shows about 84,000 distinct CDR3 sequences, 72% of them singletons. The CDR3 is 13 residues long. V lost 5 bases and J lost 1, with 9 bases in between. The germline gives CDR1 SGHAT, CDR2 FQNNGV.

Sequences were obtained from liver tumor tissue from sampling region 1. Subset indicated: tumor region T1, superior pole. The TCR sequence derives from a man aged 40-55 years with primary liver carcinoma and hepatitis B virus infection. The chain couples TRBV11-2 to TRBJ2-7; D is uncertain. The CDR3 DNA follows: TGTGCCAGCAGCCCAGATGAGTCCTACGAGCAGTACTTC. As protein: CASSPDESYEQYF.